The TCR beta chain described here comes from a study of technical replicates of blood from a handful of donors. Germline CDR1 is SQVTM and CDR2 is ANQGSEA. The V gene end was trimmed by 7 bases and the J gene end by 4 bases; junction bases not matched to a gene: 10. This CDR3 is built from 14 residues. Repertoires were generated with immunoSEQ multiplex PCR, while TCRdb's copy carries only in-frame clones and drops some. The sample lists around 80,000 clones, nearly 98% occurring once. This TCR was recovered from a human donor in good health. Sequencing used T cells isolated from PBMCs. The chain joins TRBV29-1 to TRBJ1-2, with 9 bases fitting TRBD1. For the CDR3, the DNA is TGCAGCGCGGGAACAGGGGGCTTGGTCTATGGCTACACCTTC. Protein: CSAGTGGLVYGYTF.